This record concerns one T cell receptor beta chain sequence. The antigen is undetermined. The sample holds other DNA sequences that translate to the same CDR3. These data are taken from a study of shared clonotypes between healthy human individuals. Study-level points and caveats: Lower generation probabilities were found for non-shared clonotypes than for those shared by all four donors.

This CDR3 region has 14 residues. Germline V gene sequence: CDR1 MDHEN, CDR2 SYDVKM. V lost 0 bases and J 3 bases, leaving 6 bases between the germline ends. Genomic DNA (from each subset) was split evenly across several immunoSEQ plates. Authors' analysis steps: Junction-only immunoSEQ data arrived without quality scores, meaning filtering differed. The repertoire was sequenced with immunoSEQ multiplex PCR; TCRdb's copy has only in-frame clones and lacks some. V, J and clone size were drawn from that table, and D and trimming were deduced from the DNA. The sample includes roughly 2,500,000 clones, more than 85% of them seen just once.

The TCR originated in a man younger than 35 in good health. Some clones in this sample may be carry-over from other donors' samples. The material sequenced was naive CD4+ T cells from PBMCs. Subset described: CD45RA+ positively selected. The chain uses TRBV28 and TRBJ1-5, with D perhaps matching TRBD1 (6 bases). This chain's CDR3 is CASSLWGANQPQHF. DNA of the CDR3: TGTGCCAGCAGTTTATGGGGGGCCAATCAGCCCCAGCATTTT.